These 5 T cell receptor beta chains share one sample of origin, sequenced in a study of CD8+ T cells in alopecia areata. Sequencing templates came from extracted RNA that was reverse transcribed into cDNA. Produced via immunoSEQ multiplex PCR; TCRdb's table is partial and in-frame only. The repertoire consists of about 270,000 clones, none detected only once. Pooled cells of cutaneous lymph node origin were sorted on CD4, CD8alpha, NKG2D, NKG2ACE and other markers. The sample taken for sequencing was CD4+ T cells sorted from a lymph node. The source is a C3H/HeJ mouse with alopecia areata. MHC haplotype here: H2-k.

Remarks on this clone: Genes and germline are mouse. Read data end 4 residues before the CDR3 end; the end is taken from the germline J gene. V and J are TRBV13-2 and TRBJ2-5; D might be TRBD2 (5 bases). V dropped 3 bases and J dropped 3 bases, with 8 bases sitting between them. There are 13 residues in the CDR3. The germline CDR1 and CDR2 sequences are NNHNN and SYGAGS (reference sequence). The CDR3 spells CASGGGLQDTQYF. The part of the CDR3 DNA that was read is TGTGCCAGCGGTGGTGGACTTCAAGAC.

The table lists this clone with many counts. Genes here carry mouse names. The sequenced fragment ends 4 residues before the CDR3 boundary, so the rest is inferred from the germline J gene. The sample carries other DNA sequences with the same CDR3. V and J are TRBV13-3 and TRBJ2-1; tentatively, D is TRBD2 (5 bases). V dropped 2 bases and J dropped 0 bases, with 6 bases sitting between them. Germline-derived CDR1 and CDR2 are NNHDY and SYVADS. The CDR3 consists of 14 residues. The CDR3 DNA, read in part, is TGTGCCAGCAGTGACTGGGTTAACTATGCT. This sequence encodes CASSDWVNYA. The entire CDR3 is CASSDWVNYAEQFF.

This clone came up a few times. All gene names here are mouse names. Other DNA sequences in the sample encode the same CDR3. CDR3 DNA (partial): TGTGCCAGCAGCCCGACAGGGGCCAGTGCAGAA. It translates to CASSPTGASAE. The entire CDR3 is CASSPTGASAETLYF. The rearrangement joins TRBV19 to TRBJ2-3; 8 bases agree with TRBD1. The CDR3 extends 4 residues past the end of the read, so its final part is completed from the germline J gene. CDR3 length: 15 residues. Germline V gene lookup returns CDR1 FNHDT and CDR2 SITEND (reference sequence). The J segment lost 0 bases and the V segment lost 5 bases, leaving 5 bases of the junction unmatched. Filled out from reference TRBV19 and TRBJ2-3, the complete variable domain reads GGIITQTPKFLIGQEGQKLTLKCQQNFNHDTMYWYRQDSGKGLRLIYYSITENDLQKGDLSEGYDASREKKSSFSLTVTSAQKNEMAVFLCASSPTGASAETLYFGSGTRLTVL.

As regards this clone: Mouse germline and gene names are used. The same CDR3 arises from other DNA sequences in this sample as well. Incomplete CDR3 DNA: TGTGCCTGGAGCCGACAGGGGTAT. Translation gives CAWSRQGY. The entire CDR3 is CAWSRQGYEQYF. The V gene is TRBV31, the J gene TRBJ2-7; 8 bases agree with TRBD1. The DNA ends 4 residues before the CDR3 does, and the rest of the CDR3 is filled in from the germline J gene. This CDR3 region has 12 residues. The germline gives CDR1 GKSSPN, CDR2 SITVG.

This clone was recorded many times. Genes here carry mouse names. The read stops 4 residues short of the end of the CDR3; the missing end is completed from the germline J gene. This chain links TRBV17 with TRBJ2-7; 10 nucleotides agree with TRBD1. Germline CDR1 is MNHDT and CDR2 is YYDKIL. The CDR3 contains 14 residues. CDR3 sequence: CASSRRQGAYEQYF. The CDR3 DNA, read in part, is TGTGCTAGCAGTAGAAGACAGGGGGCTTAT.